The 31 T cell receptor beta chains below come from one sample, sequenced in a study of T cell repertoires in cytomegalovirus infection (dated 2019 in TCRdb). Sequencing was carried out with an Illumina HiSeq 1500. TCRdb itself trimmed the public reads at Q25 with fastp, ran MiXCR and retained productive beta chains. Each entry merges the rows of one CDR3 protein and shows their most common DNA and genes. This sample holds over 450,000 distinct CDR3 sequences; 11% were observed only once. The top ten clonotypes cover roughly 10% of the sample. Sequenced input: PBMCs. All receptors come from a human donor in good health (CMV status not recorded). Some clones in this sample may be carry-over from other donors' samples.

This clonotype was observed at least ten times. The gene calls are TRBV24-1 and TRBJ2-6; 8 positions match TRBD1. CDR3 length equals 17 residues. CDR1 is KGHDR, CDR2 SFDVKD, per germline. V was pared by 4 bases and J by 3 bases, with 7 bases of the junction left unmatched. The CDR3 is CATSDSGQGSGANVLTF. Written as DNA, the CDR3 is TGTGCCACCAGTGACTCCGGACAGGGAAGTGGGGCCAACGTCCTGACTTTC.

This clonotype was counted many times. The V and J genes are TRBV6-4 and TRBJ1-1, with D hard to call. The CDR3 loop spans 14 amino acids. Deletions cut 6 bases from V and 4 bases from J, with 15 bases between. From germline, CDR1 is MRHNA and CDR2 SNTAGT. CDR3 nucleotides: TGTGCCAGCAGCCTTGAGGAGGGTGGCACTGAAGCTTTCTTT. Amino acids: CASSLEEGGTEAFF.

Many counts were recorded for this clonotype. V usage is TRBV5-4 and J usage is TRBJ2-1, with unresolved D. CDR3 size: 15 residues. Germline values: CDR1 SGHNT, CDR2 YYREEE (reference sequence). V was trimmed by 3 bases and J by 2 bases, leaving 12 bases between them. CDR3 region: CASSSLRVPYNEQFF. The CDR3 DNA reads as TGTGCCAGCAGCTCCCTAAGGGTACCCTACAATGAGCAGTTCTTC. Full variable domain (outside the CDR3, taken from reference TRBV5-4 and TRBJ2-1): ETGVTQSPTHLIKTRGQQVTLRCSSQSGHNTVSWYQQALGQGPQFIFQYYREEENGRGNFPPRFSGLQFPNYSSELNVNALELDDSALYLCASSSLRVPYNEQFFGPGTRLTVL.

This clonotype was counted at least ten times. The genes are TRBV12-3 or TRBV12-4 and TRBJ1-1, with D tentatively TRBD1 (6 bases). This CDR3 spans 13 amino acids. V lost 2 bases and J lost 8, with 12 bases in between. The CDR3 DNA follows: TGTGCCAGCAGTTTACGAGGGGGGGGGGAAGCTTTCTTT. Protein sequence: CASSLRGGGEAFF.

This clonotype has ten or more counts. The chain recombines TRBV10-3 with TRBJ2-1; the D gene is possibly TRBD1 (6 bases). This CDR3 region has 15 residues. Between the trimmed V and J ends, which lost 4 bases and 5 bases, there was a span of 15 bases. Per germline, CDR1 ENHRY and CDR2 SYGVKD. The CDR3 region is CAISVEFEGDNEQFF. The CDR3 DNA is TGTGCCATCAGTGTAGAGTTCGAGGGGGACAATGAGCAGTTCTTC.

This clonotype was recorded at least ten times. The rearrangement uses TRBV6-5 and TRBJ2-1; D not certain. V was trimmed by 5 bases and J by 5 bases, leaving 4 bases between them. Germline values: CDR1 MNHEY, CDR2 SVGAGI. CDR3 length: 11 amino acids. CDR3 region: CASSTDNEQFF. As DNA, the CDR3 is TGTGCCAGCAGTACAGACAATGAGCAGTTCTTC.

This clonotype was counted at least ten times. The CDR3 coding sequence is TGTGCCAGCAGCTTAGGGGGACGGAAGAACTATGGCTACACCTTC. This gives the protein CASSLGGRKNYGYTF. The chain uses TRBV7-9 and TRBJ1-2; D is perhaps TRBD1 (5 bases). V shed 1 base and J shed 2 bases, with 11 bases lying between them. Germline CDR1 SEHNR, CDR2 FQNEAQ (reference sequence). The CDR3 covers 15 residues. Full variable domain (outside the CDR3, taken from reference TRBV7-9 and TRBJ1-2): DTGVSQNPRHKITKRGQNVTFRCDPISEHNRLYWYRQTLGQGPEFLTYFQNEAQLEKSRLLSDRFSAERPKGSFSTLEIQRTEQGDSAMYLCASSLGGRKNYGYTFGSGTRLTVV.

This clonotype was recorded at least ten times. This chain joins TRBV27 and TRBJ2-5; D gene uncertain. The CDR3 spans 14 residues. V was cut by 4 bases and J by 4 bases, with 13 bases left in between. CDR1 is MNHEY, CDR2 SMNVEV, per germline (reference sequence). The CDR3 region is CASSSQAATETQYF. CDR3 nucleotide sequence: TGTGCCAGCAGTTCTCAGGCAGCCACAGAGACCCAGTACTTC.

This clonotype has more than one count but fewer than ten. The chain joins TRBV6-2 or TRBV6-3 to TRBJ2-7; D gene ambiguous. From germline, CDR1 is MNHEY and CDR2 SVGEGT. There are 12 residues in the CDR3. With 9 bases removed from V and 0 bases from J, the gap between germline ends came to 9 bases. CDR3 DNA sequence: TGTGCCAGTTATAGGAGCTCCTACGAGCAGTACTTC. The encoded protein is CASYRSSYEQYF.

The chain carries TRBV19 and TRBJ1-5, with D possibly matching TRBD1 (6 bases). Germline CDR1 reads LNHDA; CDR2 reads SQIVND (reference sequence). Trimming took off 7 bases at V and 3 bases at J, with 28 bases between the two ends. This CDR3 is 19 amino acids long. CDR3 sequence (DNA): TGTGCCAGTACCCCAAGGTCCTCACAGGGAGTGGGGGTCAATCAGCCCCAGCATTTT. This codes for CASTPRSSQGVGVNQPQHF.

The rearrangement links TRBV12-5 to TRBJ2-1; D might be TRBD1 (6 bases). Germline CDR1 is LGHNT and CDR2 is FRNRAP. Trimming left V 4 bases short and J 5 bases short, with 15 bases between. CDR3 length: 15 residues. The CDR3 nucleotides are TGTGCTAGTGGTTCGGTTGGGGACAAGGACAATGAGCAGTTCTTC. It codes for CASGSVGDKDNEQFF.

In its sample, this clonotype was seen a few times. The gene calls are TRBV10-3 and TRBJ2-3; 7 nucleotides align to TRBD2. The CDR3 covers 17 residues. V shed 0 bases, J shed 0 bases, and the junction held 6 bases outside the gene matches. The germline V gene encodes CDR1 ENHRY and CDR2 SYGVKD. CDR3 amino acids: CAISESASGESTDTQYF. The DNA of the CDR3 is TGTGCCATCAGTGAGTCGGCGAGCGGGGAAAGCACAGATACGCAGTATTTT.

The sample holds many counts of this clonotype. The chain couples TRBV3-1 to TRBJ2-5, with 7 bases identical to TRBD1. Per germline, CDR1 LGHDT and CDR2 YNNKEL (reference sequence). The CDR3 sequence is 16 residues long. After removal of 4 bases from V and 5 bases from J, the junction contained 13 bases not matched to a gene. CDR3 bases: TGTGCCAGCAGCCCTCTAAGAGGGGACAGTTGGGAGACCCAGTACTTC. Translation: CASSPLRGDSWETQYF.

This clonotype was recorded at least ten times. This chain connects TRBV7-3 to TRBJ2-2; D uncertain. The germline gives CDR1 SGHTA, CDR2 FQGTGA. V lost 5 bases and J 9 bases, leaving 13 bases between the germline ends. The length of the CDR3 is 13 residues. This chain's CDR3 is CASSPDSGRELFF. The CDR3 DNA reads as TGTGCCAGCAGCCCAGACTCTGGCCGGGAGCTGTTTTTT.

This clonotype came up many times. CDR3 protein: CSVERDSGETQYF. CDR3 nucleotide sequence: TGCAGCGTTGAACGGGACTCGGGGGAGACCCAGTACTTC. This chain uses TRBV29-1 with TRBJ2-5, with D perhaps matching TRBD2 (6 bases). Germline lookup yields CDR1 SQVTM and CDR2 ANQGSEA. This CDR3 region has 13 residues. V dropped 2 bases and J dropped 5 bases, with 12 bases sitting between them.

This clonotype was observed a few times. This chain connects TRBV2 to TRBJ1-6; unclear D gene. Germline loops: CDR1 SNHLY, CDR2 FYNNEI. The CDR3 extends over 18 amino acids. Trimming cost V 0 bases and J 12 bases, with 24 bases left between them. CDR3 sequence: CASSEALLGEAGREPLHF. The CDR3 DNA reads as TGTGCCAGCAGTGAAGCGCTTCTCGGGGAGGCAGGCCGTGAACCCCTCCACTTT.

In its sample, this clonotype was seen many times. The V and J genes are TRBV11-2 and TRBJ2-7; TRBD1 matches at 9 bases. The trim removed 2 bases at V and 0 bases at J, leaving 8 bases unmatched. The CDR3 has 17 residues. The germline CDR1 and CDR2 sequences are SGHAT and FQNNGV. CDR3 DNA sequence: TGTGCCAGCAGCTTAAGGGGCGGGGACAGGGCCTCCTACGAGCAGTACTTC. Its protein product is CASSLRGGDRASYEQYF.

This clonotype was counted many times. The chain is built from TRBV20-1 and TRBJ2-7, with 14 bases identical to TRBD2. The germline gives CDR1 DFQATT, CDR2 SNEGSKA (reference sequence). V was clipped by 1 base and J by 4 bases; unmatched bases: 6. This CDR3 is built from 16 residues. CDR3 in amino acids: CSARAGTSGRAYEQYF. CDR3 in DNA: TGCAGTGCTAGAGCCGGGACTAGCGGGAGAGCTTACGAGCAGTACTTC.

This clonotype was seen at least ten times. The chain has TRBV29-1 and TRBJ2-7; D is perhaps TRBD1 or TRBD2 (5 bases each). CDR3 size: 12 residues. Germline loops: CDR1 SQVTM, CDR2 ANQGSEA. V was pared by 4 bases and J by 2 bases, with 9 bases between. The CDR3, as DNA: TGCAGCGTTGGGGACGGAGCCTACGAGCAGTACTTC. Its protein is CSVGDGAYEQYF.

V gene TRBV18 combines with J gene TRBJ1-5; D unresolved. Germline CDR1 reads KGHSH; CDR2 reads LQKENI. The ends were cut back, 4 bases at V and 2 bases at J, with 12 bases in the middle. CDR3 length: 15 amino acids. The CDR3 protein is CASSQGNGGNQPQHF. CDR3 bases: TGTGCCAGCTCACAGGGAAACGGAGGCAATCAGCCCCAGCATTTT. Together with reference TRBV18 and TRBJ1-5, the CDR3 gives the full variable domain: NAGVMQNPRHLVRRRGQEARLRCSPMKGHSHVYWYRQLPEEGLKFMVYLQKENIIDESGMPKERFSAEFPKEGPSILRIQQVVRGDSAAYFCASSQGNGGNQPQHFGDGTRLSIL.

Points on this clonotype: Since a much larger clone is just one base distant, this may be a read error. The rearrangement links TRBV12-3 or TRBV12-4 to TRBJ1-5, with no clear D. The CDR3 extends over 13 amino acids. V lost 4 bases to trimming and J lost 6 bases, with 10 bases between them. The DNA for the CDR3 is TGTGCCAGCAGTTGGGATCCGATTCAGCCCCAGCATTTT. Its translation: CASSWDPIQPQHF.

The DNA of the CDR3 is TGCGCCAGCAGTCAATCGGGGTACGAGGCGGGAAGTGAGCAGTTCTTC. Its protein is CASSQSGYEAGSEQFF. This chain links TRBV23-1 with TRBJ2-1, with a tentative D call TRBD2 (6 bases). TRBV23-1 qualifies as an ORF whose function is uncertain. The CDR3 runs to 16 residues. V was trimmed by 0 bases and J by 9 bases, leaving 18 bases between them.

This clonotype was recorded a few times. The J gene is TRBJ2-7, the V gene TRBV9, with 7 bases lining up with TRBD1. CDR1 and CDR2 from the germline V gene are SGDLS and YYNGEE. This CDR3 region has 17 residues. V dropped 4 bases and J dropped 2; count of bases not matched to a gene: 15. CDR3 sequence: CASSPGTVSSFPYEQYF. DNA for the CDR3: TGTGCCAGCAGCCCCGGGACAGTATCGTCTTTTCCCTACGAGCAGTACTTC.

This clonotype occurred many times. V is TRBV2 and J is TRBJ1-6; no clear D gene. The CDR3 extends over 16 amino acids. V was clipped by 7 bases and J by 2 bases, with 15 bases between them. Germline V gene sequence: CDR1 SNHLY, CDR2 FYNNEI. The CDR3 sequence: CASKFRRETYNSPLHF. The CDR3 nucleotides are TGTGCCAGCAAATTTCGCCGGGAAACCTATAATTCACCCCTCCACTTT.

This clonotype has ten or more counts. V is TRBV5-4 and J is TRBJ2-3, with TRBD1 matching over 10 bases. V gave up 4 bases and J gave up 3 bases; unmatched junction bases: 5. Germline CDR1 is SGHNT and CDR2 is YYREEE (reference sequence). There are 15 residues in the CDR3. The CDR3 bases are TGTGCCAGCAGCCGTCCGGGACAGGGGACAGATACGCAGTATTTT. It is translated as CASSRPGQGTDTQYF.

The V call is TRBV29-1, the J call TRBJ1-4; the D gene is possibly TRBD1 (5 bases). Germline CDR1 and CDR2: SQVTM and ANQGSEA. Between the trimmed V and J ends, which lost 7 bases and 5 bases, there was a span of 14 bases. CDR3 length: 13 residues. The CDR3 DNA sequence: TGCAGCGCCCTTGACAGTGTCAATGAAAAACTGTTTTTT. Protein sequence: CSALDSVNEKLFF.

This clonotype was counted ten times or more. The rearrangement uses TRBV4-2 and TRBJ1-1, with D uncertain. CDR1 LGHNA and CDR2 YNFKEQ come from the germline V gene. Trimming took 4 bases from V and 2 from J, leaving 11 bases between them. The length of the CDR3 is 14 residues. In DNA form, the CDR3 reads TGTGCCAGCAGCCTCGTACTGGGCAACACTGAAGCTTTCTTT. Amino acid sequence: CASSLVLGNTEAFF.

This clonotype has a handful of counts. The CDR3 sequence is CSARGSSGTPLGEQYF. Here the CDR3 DNA reads TGCAGTGCTAGAGGCTCCTCCGGGACACCCTTGGGAGAGCAGTACTTC. This chain links TRBV20-1 with TRBJ2-7; possibly TRBD1 for D (6 bases). Trimming removed 1 base from V and 7 bases from J, with 23 bases in between. The CDR3 sequence is 16 residues long. Germline lookup yields CDR1 DFQATT and CDR2 SNEGSKA (reference sequence).

This clonotype was seen repeatedly, ten times or more. The chain couples TRBV28 to TRBJ2-5; a possible D gene is TRBD1 (8 bases). Per germline, CDR1 MDHEN and CDR2 SYDVKM. V was clipped by 6 bases and J by 4 bases, with 15 bases between them. The CDR3 sequence is 14 residues long. DNA of the CDR3: TGTGCCAGCAGGGAACAGGGGGGGACAGAGACCCAGTACTTC. Translating it yields CASREQGGTETQYF.

This clonotype was found many times. This chain uses TRBV18 with TRBJ2-1; D is possibly TRBD2 (6 bases). Looked up from germline, CDR1 is KGHSH and CDR2 is LQKENI. This CDR3 comprises 16 residues. Trimming shortened V by 4 bases and J by 9 bases, and 22 bases separated the two germline ends. The CDR3 DNA follows: TGTGCCAGCTCACGAGCGACGGGAGCAGCCGGGGGTGAGCAGTTCTTC. Its translation: CASSRATGAAGGEQFF.

The table lists this clonotype with many counts. J is TRBJ2-1 and V is TRBV7-6; unclear D gene. V was clipped by 3 bases and J by 0 bases, with 9 bases between them. CDR1 SGHVS and CDR2 FNYEAQ come from the germline V gene. The CDR3 length is 15 residues. The CDR3 DNA reads as TGTGCCAGCAGCTTGGGATCAAGCTCCTACAATGAGCAGTTCTTC. Translation gives CASSLGSSSYNEQFF.